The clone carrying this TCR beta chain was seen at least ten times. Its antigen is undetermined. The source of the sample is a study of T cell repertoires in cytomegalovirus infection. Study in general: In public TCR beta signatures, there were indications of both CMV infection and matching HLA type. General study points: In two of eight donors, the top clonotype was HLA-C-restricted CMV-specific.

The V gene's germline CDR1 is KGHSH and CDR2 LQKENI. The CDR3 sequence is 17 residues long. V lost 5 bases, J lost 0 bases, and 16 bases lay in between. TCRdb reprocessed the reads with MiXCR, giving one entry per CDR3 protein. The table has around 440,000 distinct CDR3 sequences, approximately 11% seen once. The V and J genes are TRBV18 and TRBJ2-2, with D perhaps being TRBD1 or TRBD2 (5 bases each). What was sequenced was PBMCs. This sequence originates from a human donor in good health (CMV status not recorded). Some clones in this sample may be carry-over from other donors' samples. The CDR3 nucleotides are TGTGCCAGCTCAATTGCACGGGGCCGTGCGAACACCGGGGAGCTGTTTTTT. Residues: CASSIARGRANTGELFF.